The 16 T cell receptor beta chains below all came from one sample that was sequenced in a study of blood T cells in healthy people across ages. Next came a second PCR, run for about 7 to 12 cycles, which used a sample-barcoded 5' primer along with a J-beta primer mix. Using its own MiXCR run on the 5' RACE reads, TCRdb lists one record per CDR3 protein. The data hold hundreds of thousands of distinct CDR3 sequences, with 45% to 50% observed a single time. The sample consisted of blood. The receptors here all came from a woman aged 60-75 years in good health.

V gene TRBV7-2 combines with J gene TRBJ2-1, with D possibly TRBD1 on 8 matching bases. The V and J ends lost 2 bases and 6 bases respectively, with 26 bases between them. The CDR3 spans 19 residues. CDR1 is SGHTA and CDR2 is FQGNSA in the germline V gene. CDR3 DNA sequence: TGTGCCAGCAGCTTAAGCGGGACAGGCGCGGGTCGGAGTACCAATGAGCAGTTCTTC. Translating it yields CASSLSGTGAGRSTNEQFF.

The V and J genes are TRBV6-6 and TRBJ2-1; weak D call: TRBD2 (5 bases). Trimming removed 6 bases at V and 8 bases at J, with 17 bases between. The CDR3 contains 14 residues. CDR1 is MNHNY and CDR2 is SVGAGI in the germline V gene (reference sequence). The CDR3 protein is CASRSGLLDDEQFF. CDR3 sequence (DNA): TGTGCCAGCAGGAGCGGCCTACTAGACGATGAGCAGTTCTTC.

The V gene is TRBV7-9, the J gene TRBJ2-3, with a possible D match to TRBD2 (6 bases). V shed 6 bases and J shed 0 bases, with 13 bases lying between them. Germline V gives CDR1 SEHNR, CDR2 FQNEAQ (reference sequence). This CDR3 comprises 15 residues. The CDR3 region has the DNA TGTGCCAGCAGGCCGACTAGAGTAAGCACAGATACGCAGTATTTT. As protein: CASRPTRVSTDTQYF.

This clonotype was counted a few times. This sequence joins TRBV7-9 and TRBJ2-1; D is uncertain. Trimming pared 2 bases from V and 11 bases from J, leaving 10 bases between. Germline V gives CDR1 SEHNR, CDR2 FQNEAQ (reference sequence). The CDR3 length is 12 residues. The CDR3: CASSLLTAKQFF. The CDR3 coding sequence is TGTGCCAGCAGCTTATTAACGGCAAAGCAGTTCTTC.

This clonotype came up once. The rearrangement uses TRBV5-1 and TRBJ1-4; D call uncertain. The CDR3 is made up of 15 amino acids. Germline loops: CDR1 SGHRS, CDR2 YFSETQ. V was shortened by 3 bases and J by 4 bases, with 13 bases between the two germline ends. CDR3 amino acids: CASSWSPISNEKLFF. CDR3 bases: TGCGCCAGCAGCTGGTCCCCAATTAGTAATGAAAAACTGTTTTTT.

This rearrangement joins TRBV28 to TRBJ2-7; 13 bases map to TRBD2. The CDR3 has 15 residues. The V gene's germline CDR1 is MDHEN and CDR2 SYDVKM. V lost 8 bases and J lost 6; bases outside the gene matches: 10. In DNA form, the CDR3 reads TGTGCCAGCGGCCGACTAGCGGGAGGTCTGGGCGAGCAGTACTTC. It encodes CASGRLAGGLGEQYF.

This clonotype was observed a handful of times. This sequence joins TRBV4-2 and TRBJ2-5; 9 positions match TRBD2. Trimming removed 0 bases from V and 4 bases from J; junction bases left unmatched: 12. Germline CDR1 and CDR2: LGHNA and YNFKEQ. This CDR3 is 18 amino acids long. The CDR3 nucleotides are TGTGCCAGCAGCCAAGATTCTAAAAAAGCGGGAGGAAGAGAGACCCAGTACTTC. Translation: CASSQDSKKAGGRETQYF.

The V call is TRBV7-8, the J call TRBJ1-1; TRBD1 agrees at 7 bases. This CDR3 comprises 14 residues. CDR1 and CDR2 (germline): SGHVS, FQNEAQ. With V trimmed by 1 base and J by 3 bases, 2 bases remained unmatched. The CDR3 coding sequence is TGTGCCAGCAGCTTAGTCGGGACAGACACTGAAGCTTTCTTT. Translation gives CASSLVGTDTEAFF.

The chain uses TRBV9 and TRBJ2-1, with TRBD2 matching over 11 bases. Germline V gene sequence: CDR1 SGDLS, CDR2 YYNGEE. Trimming at V came to 0 bases and at J to 10 bases, leaving 27 bases not matched to a gene. The CDR3 extends over 22 amino acids. The CDR3 is CASSVVNREATSGIGGTYEQFF. The CDR3 DNA follows: TGTGCCAGCAGCGTAGTAAACAGAGAGGCGACTAGCGGGATAGGAGGTACCTACGAGCAGTTCTTC.

The gene calls are TRBV27 and TRBJ2-1; tentative D call: TRBD2 (5 bases). The J call may be wrong; the DNA end is better matched by TRBJ2-7. The length of the CDR3 is 14 residues. Germline V gene data show CDR1 as MNHEY and CDR2 as SMNVEV (reference sequence). The DNA for the CDR3 is TGTGCCAGCAGTAGCCCTAGGGAGTACAATGAGCAGTACTTC. It translates to CASSSPREYNEQYF.

This chain uses TRBV20-1 with TRBJ1-4; a possible D gene is TRBD1 (5 bases). Deletions cut 5 bases from V and 4 bases from J, with 23 bases between. This CDR3 has 17 amino acids. Germline assignment: CDR1 DFQATT and CDR2 SNEGSKA (reference sequence). CDR3 nucleotide sequence: TGCAGTGCTCCTAAACTCGACAAGACAGCCTATAATGAAAAACTGTTTTTT. Protein: CSAPKLDKTAYNEKLFF.

This sequence joins TRBV2 and TRBJ1-2; TRBD1 is a possible D gene (5 bases). Deletions cut 1 base from V and 6 bases from J, with 9 bases between. Germline V gives CDR1 SNHLY, CDR2 FYNNEI. CDR3 length equals 13 residues. DNA for the CDR3: TGTGCCAGCAGTGAAGGAGGGGCGGATGGCTACACCTTC. Its protein product is CASSEGGADGYTF. Variable domain in full (rest from reference TRBV2 and TRBJ1-2): EPEVTQTPSHQVTQMGQEVILRCVPISNHLYFYWYRQILGQKVEFLVSFYNNEISEKSEIFDDQFSVERPDGSNFTLKIRSTKLEDSAMYFCASSEGGADGYTFGSGTRLTVV.

The chain uses TRBV20-1 and TRBJ1-1, with D possibly being TRBD1 (6 bases). CDR3 size: 13 residues. Germline V gene data show CDR1 as DFQATT and CDR2 as SNEGSKA (reference sequence). Trimming removed 5 bases at V and 0 bases at J, with 10 bases between. CDR3 DNA: TGCAGTGCTCGACAGGATATGAACACTGAAGCTTTCTTT. Amino acid sequence: CSARQDMNTEAFF.

This clonotype was found once. This chain joins TRBV4-2 and TRBJ2-4; D is undetermined. The DNA end is a closer match to TRBJ2-5, so the J assignment may be wrong. The CDR3 contains 15 residues. CDR1 is LGHNA, CDR2 YNFKEQ, per germline. The CDR3 protein is CASSQDGRKQETQYF. CDR3 sequence (DNA): TGTGCCAGCAGCCAAGACGGGCGGAAGCAAGAGACCCAGTACTTC.

The V and J genes are TRBV6-5 and TRBJ2-5, with TRBD1 identical over 8 bases. V shed 5 bases, J shed 2 bases, and the junction held 4 bases outside the gene matches. The CDR3 runs 14 residues. Germline V gene data show CDR1 as MNHEY and CDR2 as SVGAGI. CDR3 bases: TGTGCCAGCAGTCGACAGGGGACGCAAGAGACCCAGTACTTC. Amino acids: CASSRQGTQETQYF.

Comments on this clonotype: With a much larger clone just one base away, this may be a read error. This chain connects TRBV5-1 to TRBJ2-7; 8 bases fit TRBD2. Looked up from germline, CDR1 is SGHRS and CDR2 is YFSETQ. There are 18 residues in the CDR3. V dropped 4 bases and J dropped 0; count of bases not matched to a gene: 15. The CDR3 nucleotides are TGCGCCAGCAGCCCCTGGACTAGCCGCCCCTCGGGCTCCTACGAGCAGTACTTC. Translation gives CASSPWTSRPSGSYEQYF.